This is a list of T cell receptor beta chains from one sample in a study of T cells after yellow fever vaccination. TCRdb redid the calling of the 5' RACE reads with MiXCR, one entry per CDR3 protein. The sample records over 300,000 distinct CDR3 sequences, over 4% being singletons. The sequencing here drew on PBMCs, taken 5 days after the yellow fever booster vaccination. These receptors were taken from a man younger than 35 who received the YFV17D yellow fever vaccine. Both conserved end residues are part of each CDR3. Fields, in order: D gene, J gene, clone size, V gene, CDR3 protein, CDR3 DNA. The D gene is left open where the match is weak. Only part of the rows carry a size: once, few, many, or a class if the clone is expanded.

>NA|TRBJ2-3|few|TRBV9
CASSVRGATDTQYF
TGTGCCAGCAGCGTGAGGGGCGCTACAGATACGCAGTATTTT
>NA|TRBJ1-1|many|TRBV15
CATSRDSGEAFF
TGTGCCACCAGCAGAGATTCGGGTGAAGCTTTCTTT
>NA|TRBJ2-3|many|TRBV20-1
CSAPRGGATDTQYF
TGCAGTGCCCCGAGGGGGGGGGCCACAGATACGCAGTATTTT
>TRBD2|TRBJ2-3|few|TRBV9
CASSVGSGGPDTQYF
TGTGCCAGCAGCGTAGGAAGCGGGGGGCCAGATACGCAGTATTTT
>TRBD1|TRBJ1-1|NA|TRBV5-1
CASSDRQGNTEAFF
TGCGCCAGCAGCGACCGACAGGGGAACACTGAAGCTTTCTTT
>NA|TRBJ1-1|few|TRBV7-3
CASSRPGAQAFF
TGTGCCAGCAGCCGCCCGGGGGCCCAAGCTTTCTTT
>NA|TRBJ1-2|NA|TRBV5-1
CASSLSTGTYYGYTF
TGCGCCAGCAGCTTATCAACCGGGACCTACTATGGCTACACCTTC
>NA|TRBJ1-3|NA|TRBV9
CASSADLPNTIYF
TGTGCCAGCAGCGCCGACCTGCCAAACACCATATATTTT
>NA|TRBJ2-3|few|TRBV20-1
CSAREAAFSTDTQYF
TGCAGTGCTAGAGAGGCAGCCTTTAGCACAGATACGCAGTATTTT
>TRBD2|TRBJ2-5|NA|TRBV4-3
CASSQESGASGETQYF
TGCGCCAGCAGCCAAGAAAGCGGGGCGAGTGGAGAGACCCAGTACTTC
>NA|TRBJ1-1|few|TRBV4-1
CASSGYRIGAFF
TGCGCCAGCAGCGGGTACAGGATTGGAGCTTTCTTT
>NA|TRBJ2-7|NA|TRBV7-9
CASSTLWGEQYF
TGTGCCAGCAGCACGTTATGGGGGGAGCAGTACTTC
>NA|TRBJ2-3|many|TRBV20-1
CSARFTDTQYF
TGCAGTGCTAGGTTCACAGATACGCAGTATTTT
>NA|TRBJ2-1|many|TRBV12-3/TRBV12-4
CASSLAGELFHEQFF
TGTGCCAGCAGTTTAGCGGGGGAGCTGTTCCATGAGCAGTTCTTC
>NA|TRBJ1-2|many|TRBV20-1
CSASRELNYGYTF
TGCAGTGCCTCCAGGGAACTTAACTATGGCTACACCTTC
>TRBD2|TRBJ2-1|few|TRBV4-3
CASSQRSGLAQINEQFF
TGCGCCAGCAGCCAACGATCGGGACTAGCGCAAATCAATGAGCAGTTCTTC
>NA|TRBJ1-5|NA|TRBV15
CATSGSNQPQHF
TGTGCCACCAGCGGAAGCAATCAGCCCCAGCATTTT
>NA|TRBJ2-2|NA|TRBV9
CASSVNTPNTGELFF
TGTGCCAGCAGCGTAAACACACCGAACACCGGGGAGCTGTTTTTT
>NA|TRBJ2-1|NA|TRBV7-2
CASSPNIVAYNEQFF
TGTGCCAGCAGCCCAAATATAGTTGCCTACAATGAGCAGTTCTTC
>TRBD2|TRBJ2-1|NA|TRBV4-2
CASSQDAKRGWGSYNEQFF
TGTGCCAGCAGCCAAGATGCAAAGCGGGGGTGGGGCTCCTACAATGAGCAGTTCTTC
>NA|TRBJ2-6|few|TRBV6-5
CASSYLRGPSGANVLTF
TGTGCCAGCAGTTACCTCCGCGGACCTTCTGGGGCCAACGTCCTGACTTTC
>NA|TRBJ2-1|NA|TRBV4-1
CASSQVGVEQFF
TGCGCCAGCAGCCAAGTCGGGGTAGAGCAGTTCTTC
>NA|TRBJ1-2|few|TRBV10-3
CAISESPAGQANYGYTF
TGTGCCATCAGTGAGTCGCCGGCAGGGCAAGCTAACTATGGCTACACCTTC
>TRBD2|TRBJ2-5|few|TRBV4-2
CASSQGLAGLAQETQYF
TGTGCCAGCAGCCAAGGGTTGGCGGGACTAGCGCAAGAGACCCAGTACTTC
>NA|TRBJ2-1|NA|TRBV25-1
CASSTAYNEQFF
TGTGCCAGCAGCACTGCGTACAATGAGCAGTTCTTC
>NA|TRBJ2-5|few|TRBV29-1
CSVHRQETQYF
TGCAGCGTACACCGCCAAGAGACCCAGTACTTC
>NA|TRBJ1-1|many|TRBV4-1
CASSPGRGGTEAFF
TGCGCCAGCAGCCCAGGGAGGGGGGGGACTGAAGCTTTCTTT
>NA|TRBJ1-2|few|TRBV19
CASTSPPAATGEVNYGYTF
TGTGCCAGTACCAGTCCCCCGGCAGCAACCGGCGAGGTAAACTATGGCTACACCTTC
>NA|TRBJ1-6|many|TRBV5-1
CASSAVDANSPLHF
TGCGCCAGCAGCGCCGTAGACGCGAATTCACCCCTCCACTTT
>NA|TRBJ1-4|many|TRBV7-9
CASSSTRGVRNEKLFF
TGTGCCAGCAGCTCTACCCGGGGAGTACGAAATGAAAAACTGTTTTTT
>NA|TRBJ1-2|NA|TRBV2
CADTDFYGYTF
TGTGCCGACACAGACTTCTATGGCTACACCTTC
>NA|TRBJ2-5|few|TRBV21-1
CASNSGTGRAYPPQYF
TGTGCCAGCAACTCAGGGACAGGGCGAGCCTATCCCCCCCAGTACTTC